This entry lists 2 T cell receptor beta chains sequenced from one sample in a study of glioma-infiltrating T cells after dendritic cell vaccination. Measured with immunoSEQ multiplex PCR; TCRdb has only the in-frame clones, and not every one. The sample yields roughly 82,000 clones, 80% to 90% seen once. The material was blood, obtained before dendritic cell vaccination. These TCRs come from a human donor with glioblastoma.

CDR3 sequence (DNA): TGTGCCAGCAGTGAAAGAGGCAAGGTCGGTACCCGACATACGCAGTATTTT. It yields the protein CASSERGKVGTRHTQYF. The rearrangement links TRBV6-1 to TRBJ2-3; no definite D call. V lost 2 bases, J lost 7 bases, and 22 bases lay in between. Germline CDR1 is MNHNS and CDR2 is SASEGT. This CDR3 has 17 amino acids.

The V call is TRBV27, the J call TRBJ2-5, with D hard to call. Trimming stripped 5 bases from V and 4 bases from J, with 14 bases between. The CDR3 consists of 14 residues. Germline V gene data show CDR1 as MNHEY and CDR2 as SMNVEV (reference sequence). The CDR3 protein is CASSLRVSGETQYF. The CDR3 DNA sequence: TGTGCCAGCAGTCTTCGCGTGAGTGGAGAGACCCAGTACTTC.